This T cell receptor beta chain was captured in a study of blood T cell repertoires in COVID-19. Trimming took 0 bases from V and 1 from J; bases not matched to a gene: 6. CDR1 and CDR2 (germline): LGHNA, YSLEER. The CDR3 covers 17 residues. Some clones are missing from TCRdb's copy, which holds only in-frame ones; the method was immunoSEQ multiplex PCR. The sample consists of around 300,000 clones, about nine tenths of them appearing once. The clonotype originates from a woman between 50 and 59 years old who had recovered from COVID-19. Sequencing was performed on PBMCs or T cells enriched from blood (not recorded which). The chain combines TRBV4-3 with TRBJ2-7; 10 bases are shared with TRBD1. The CDR3 bases are TGCGCCAGCAGCCAAGAGTTTGGACAGGGGGGATCCTACGAGCAGTACTTC. It translates to CASSQEFGQGGSYEQYF.